A single sample is the source of the 15 T cell receptor beta chains below, sequenced in a study of radiation and T cells in renal cell carcinoma. Treatment of the sample: 15 Gy SBRT to primary tumor, nephrectomy 4 weeks later. Assay: immunoSEQ multiplex PCR; the TCRdb copy retains only in-frame clones and omits some. This table has 15,000 to 20,000 clones, roughly 50% appearing once. This sample comprised tumor tissue, obtained from a patient whose treatment included radiotherapy and nephrectomy. The receptors originated from an older woman with renal cell carcinoma.

The sample holds many counts of this clone. The chain links TRBV28 to TRBJ2-5; 14 nucleotides line up with TRBD2. The J segment lost 4 bases and the V segment lost 5 bases, leaving 6 bases of the junction unmatched. Looked up from germline, CDR1 is MDHEN and CDR2 is SYDVKM. The CDR3 consists of 16 residues. The CDR3 coding sequence is TGTGCCAGCAGTCCGACTAGCGGGAGGGCCGGAGAGACCCAGTACTTC. Residues: CASSPTSGRAGETQYF.

V gene TRBV7-2 combines with J gene TRBJ1-1; D is undetermined. This CDR3 has 16 residues. V was shortened by 5 bases and J by 3 bases, with 19 bases between the two germline ends. The germline V gene encodes CDR1 SGHTA and CDR2 FQGNSA. DNA for the CDR3: TGTGCCAGCAGCCCACCCGTTCGAGGGTCGGACACTGAAGCTTTCTTT. This gives the protein CASSPPVRGSDTEAFF.

In this sample, this clone turned up a few times. The V and J genes are TRBV6-1 and TRBJ1-5; D is uncertain. Trimming pared 2 bases from V and 0 bases from J, leaving 11 bases between. The CDR3 is 16 amino acids. Germline CDR1 MNHNS, CDR2 SASEGT. The CDR3 loop is CASSELVSYSNQPQHF. The CDR3, as DNA: TGTGCCAGCAGTGAATTAGTATCCTATAGCAATCAGCCCCAGCATTTT.

The CDR3 DNA reads TGTGCCAGCACCCTGGGGCAGAACACCGGGGAGCTGTTTTTT. Residues: CASTLGQNTGELFF. This chain joins TRBV6-1 and TRBJ2-2; D perhaps matches TRBD1 (5 bases). CDR3 length: 14 residues. The germline CDR1 and CDR2 sequences are MNHNS and SASEGT. Trimming pared 7 bases from V and 1 base from J, leaving 10 bases between.

The rearrangement joins TRBV28 to TRBJ1-5, with D unclear. The V and J ends lost 11 bases and 0 bases respectively, with 11 bases between them. The V gene's germline CDR1 is MDHEN and CDR2 SYDVKM. The CDR3 spans 13 residues. CDR3 loop: CAGNSPSNQPQHF. The CDR3 region has the DNA TGTGCCGGCAACTCTCCTAGCAATCAGCCCCAGCATTTT. Combining the CDR3 with reference TRBV28 and TRBJ1-5 gives the whole variable domain DVKVTQSSRYLVKRTGEKVFLECVQDMDHENMFWYRQDPGLGLRLIYFSYDVKMKEKGDIPEGYSVSREKKERFSLILESASTNQTSMYLCAGNSPSNQPQHFGDGTRLSIL.

This clone was seen repeatedly, ten times or more. The rearrangement joins TRBV6-5 to TRBJ1-1; 8 positions agree with TRBD1. The J segment lost 5 bases and the V segment lost 8 bases, leaving 10 bases of the junction unmatched. The CDR3 contains 14 residues. Germline CDR1 MNHEY, CDR2 SVGAGI. This CDR3 reads CASGWTGRGTEAFF. The CDR3, as DNA: TGTGCCAGCGGTTGGACAGGGAGGGGAACTGAAGCTTTCTTT.

The rearrangement joins TRBV5-1 to TRBJ1-1, with D tentatively TRBD1 (6 bases). Germline values: CDR1 SGHRS, CDR2 YFSETQ. The CDR3 contains 15 residues. Trimming removed 3 bases from V and 6 bases from J, with 18 bases in between. CDR3 sequence (DNA): TGCGCCAGCAGCTCGTACACCAGGGGTGTCGCTGAAGCTTTCTTT. Its protein is CASSSYTRGVAEAFF.

The chain recombines TRBV5-1 with TRBJ2-3; TRBD1 is a possible D gene (6 bases). The germline V gene encodes CDR1 SGHRS and CDR2 YFSETQ. The CDR3 is made up of 12 amino acids. With 6 bases removed from V and 6 bases from J, the gap between germline ends came to 11 bases. The CDR3 nucleotides are TGCGCCAGCAAGGTTGGGGGCGATACGCAGTATTTT. This sequence encodes CASKVGGDTQYF. Complete variable domain (other parts from reference TRBV5-1 and TRBJ2-3): KAGVTQTPRYLIKTRGQQVTLSCSPISGHRSVSWYQQTPGQGLQFLFEYFSETQRNKGNFPGRFSGRQFSNSRSEMNVSTLELGDSALYLCASKVGGDTQYFGPGTRLTVL.

The chain combines TRBV7-2 with TRBJ2-2; D gene unclear. This CDR3 contains 13 residues. Per germline, CDR1 SGHTA and CDR2 FQGNSA. V was shortened by 5 bases and J by 2 bases, with 6 bases between the two germline ends. The CDR3 coding sequence is TGTGCCAGCAGCCTGGGAAACACCGGGGAGCTGTTTTTT. Protein sequence: CASSLGNTGELFF.

This sequence joins TRBV2 and TRBJ2-7; possibly TRBD1 or TRBD2 for D (5 bases each). Trimming took off 7 bases at V and 3 bases at J, with 22 bases between the two ends. CDR1 and CDR2 from the germline V gene are SNHLY and FYNNEI. This CDR3 has 16 amino acids. CDR3 bases: TGTGCCAGCACCACTACACCGGGGCAGGGATACTACGAGCAGTACTTC. This encodes CASTTTPGQGYYEQYF.

V is TRBV10-3 and J is TRBJ2-1; 7 nucleotides agree with TRBD2. The CDR3 loop spans 14 amino acids. Germline values: CDR1 ENHRY, CDR2 SYGVKD. V lost 7 bases and J lost 8; bases outside the gene matches: 11. The CDR3 protein is CAITDPGGPDEQFF. CDR3 DNA: TGTGCCATCACAGACCCGGGAGGCCCCGATGAGCAGTTCTTC.

This clone turned up a few times. The rearrangement joins TRBV5-5 to TRBJ1-1; D ambiguous. Trimming took 0 bases from V and 1 from J, leaving 7 bases between them. This CDR3 has 14 residues. Germline CDR1 is SGHKS and CDR2 is YYEKEE (reference sequence). The CDR3 bases are TGTGCCAGCAGCTTGGACGTGACGAACACTGAAGCTTTCTTT. This translates into CASSLDVTNTEAFF.

CDR3 DNA: TGTGCCAGCAGTGAAGCTAGCGGGGGATACAATGAGCAGTTCTTC. Protein sequence: CASSEASGGYNEQFF. V and J are TRBV6-1 and TRBJ2-1; 9 bases fit TRBD2. Germline V gene sequence: CDR1 MNHNS, CDR2 SASEGT. CDR3 length equals 15 residues. After removal of 0 bases from V and 4 bases from J, the junction contained 1 base not matched to a gene.

This clone was seen ten or more times. V usage is TRBV14 and J usage is TRBJ2-7; TRBD1 matches 7 bases. The CDR3 has 13 amino acids. The V gene end was trimmed by 5 bases and the J gene end by 2 bases; junction bases not matched to a gene: 3. Germline CDR1 SGHDN, CDR2 FVKESK. CDR3 coding DNA: TGTGCCAGCAGCTCGGACAGGACCTACGAGCAGTACTTC. This encodes CASSSDRTYEQYF.

This clone has only a few counts. The CDR3 is CASSEAYEQYF. In DNA, the CDR3 is TGTGCCAGCAGTGAGGCCTACGAGCAGTACTTC. J is TRBJ2-7 and V is TRBV2; no definite D call. The germline gives CDR1 SNHLY, CDR2 FYNNEI. V shed 3 bases and J shed 2 bases, with 2 bases lying between them. CDR3 size: 11 residues.